The rows below give T cell receptor beta chains drawn from one sample of a study of blood T cell repertoires in COVID-19. Produced via immunoSEQ multiplex PCR; TCRdb's table is partial and in-frame only. The sample includes fewer than 200,000 clones, about 85% of them seen just once. Sequencing was performed on peripheral blood. These receptors came from a man between 60 and 75 years old who had recovered from COVID-19. Both conserved end residues are part of each CDR3. The order of the fields is V gene, J gene, D gene, clone size, CDR3 protein, CDR3 DNA. D genes are given only for firm matches. Clone size is shown for a subset of rows, as once, few, many or a class of expanded clone.

TRBV5-1	TRBJ1-5	NA	NA	CASSLEAGVYGRQHF	TGCGCCAGCAGCTTGGAGGCAGGGGTTTACGGCCGCCAGCATTTT
TRBV24-1	TRBJ2-4	TRBD1	NA	CATSSGQENIQYF	TGTGCCACCAGTTCGGGACAGGAAAACATTCAGTACTTC
TRBV10-2	TRBJ1-2	NA	once	CASSESAGAGGYTF	TGCGCCAGCAGTGAGTCGGCGGGGGCGGGGGGCTACACCTTC
TRBV7-9	TRBJ1-1	NA	NA	CASSLAYAGAEAFF	TGTGCCAGCAGCTTAGCGTACGCAGGGGCTGAAGCTTTCTTT
TRBV27	TRBJ2-5	TRBD1	NA	CASSFGQGETQYF	TGTGCCAGCAGTTTCGGACAGGGAGAGACCCAGTACTTC
TRBV7-2	TRBJ1-5	TRBD1	once	CASSLVSGGNQPQHF	TGTGCCAGCAGCTTGGTTTCAGGGGGGAATCAGCCCCAGCATTTT
TRBV6-5	TRBJ1-1	NA	few	CASSSTDPRGAFF	TGTGCCAGCAGTTCCACGGACCCGCGGGGAGCTTTCTTT
TRBV19	TRBJ1-6	TRBD1	once	CASSPGQGAHSPLHF	TGTGCCAGTAGTCCAGGACAGGGGGCGCATTCACCCCTCCACTTT
TRBV23-1	TRBJ2-3	TRBD2	NA	CASSQSSFKRGEGSTDTQYF	TGCGCCAGCAGTCAATCGTCGTTCAAGCGGGGGGAAGGCAGCACAGATACGCAGTATTTT
TRBV27	TRBJ1-4	NA	NA	CEESRVPLTNEKLFF	TGCGAAGAAAGCCGGGTGCCCTTAACTAATGAAAAACTGTTTTTT
TRBV5-1	TRBJ2-6	TRBD1	NA	CASGGTGLANVLTF	TGCGCCAGCGGAGGGACAGGGCTGGCCAACGTCCTGACTTTC
TRBV9	TRBJ2-7	NA	NA	CASSVTPGQVYEQYF	TGTGCCAGCAGCGTTACACCGGGACAAGTATACGAGCAGTACTTC
TRBV18	TRBJ1-2	TRBD1	NA	CASSPGDRGGYTF	TGTGCCAGCTCACCAGGGGACAGGGGTGGCTACACCTTC
TRBV7-2	TRBJ1-2	TRBD1	NA	CASSLLLGTGDGYTF	TGTGCCAGCAGCCTGTTACTAGGTACAGGGGATGGCTACACCTTC
TRBV3-1/TRBV3-2	TRBJ2-3	NA	NA	CASSQDRGFDTDTQYF	TGTGCCAGCAGCCAAGACAGGGGTTTCGACACAGATACGCAGTATTTT
TRBV12-3/TRBV12-4	TRBJ1-1	NA	NA	CASSGWQNTEAFF	TGTGCCAGCAGTGGTTGGCAGAACACTGAAGCTTTCTTT
TRBV7-3	TRBJ2-5	TRBD2	NA	CASSFGLAGGPHQETQYF	TGTGCCAGCAGCTTCGGACTAGCGGGGGGGCCTCACCAAGAGACCCAGTACTTC
TRBV5-1	TRBJ2-3	NA	NA	CATRREISTDTQYF	TGCGCCACCCGAAGAGAGATAAGCACAGATACGCAGTATTTT
TRBV20-1	TRBJ2-2	NA	NA	CSARTPGELFF	TGCAGTGCTAGAACACCCGGGGAGCTGTTTTTT
TRBV12-5	TRBJ1-5	TRBD1	NA	CASGRTGQGGNQPQHF	TGTGCTAGTGGCAGAACCGGACAGGGGGGCAATCAGCCCCAGCATTTT
TRBV5-1	TRBJ1-1	NA	few	CASSLNSRNTEAFF	TGCGCCAGCAGCTTGAACAGTAGGAACACTGAAGCTTTCTTT
TRBV12-3/TRBV12-4	TRBJ1-1	NA	NA	CASSFADTEAFF	TGTGCCAGCAGTTTTGCGGACACTGAAGCTTTCTTT
TRBV4-3	TRBJ2-2	NA	NA	CASRAHGELFF	TGCGCCAGCAGGGCCCACGGGGAGCTGTTTTTT
TRBV19	TRBJ2-3	TRBD2	NA	CASSTSGGSMNTDTQYF	TGTGCCAGTAGTACTAGCGGGGGGTCGATGAACACAGATACGCAGTATTTT
TRBV30	TRBJ1-2	NA	NA	CAWSTSNTNYGYTF	TGTGCCTGGAGTACATCAAACACGAACTATGGCTACACCTTC
TRBV6-5	TRBJ2-3	NA	once	CASSLRVTDTQYF	TGTGCCAGCAGCCTCAGGGTTACAGATACGCAGTATTTT
TRBV12-3/TRBV12-4	TRBJ1-1	NA	NA	CASKPGGTEAFF	TGTGCCAGCAAACCAGGAGGCACTGAAGCTTTCTTT